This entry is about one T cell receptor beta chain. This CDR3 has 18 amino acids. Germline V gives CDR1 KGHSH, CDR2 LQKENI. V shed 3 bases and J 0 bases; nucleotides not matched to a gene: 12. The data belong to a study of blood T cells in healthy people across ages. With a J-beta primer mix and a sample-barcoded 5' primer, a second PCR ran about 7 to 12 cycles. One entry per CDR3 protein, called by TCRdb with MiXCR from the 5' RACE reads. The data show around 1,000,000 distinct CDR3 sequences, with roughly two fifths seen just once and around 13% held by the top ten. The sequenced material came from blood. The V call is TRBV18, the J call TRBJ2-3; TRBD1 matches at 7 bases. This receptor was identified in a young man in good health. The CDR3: CASSPAGTAYSSTDTQYF. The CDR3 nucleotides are TGTGCCAGCTCACCGGCCGGGACAGCTTATTCTAGCACAGATACGCAGTATTTT. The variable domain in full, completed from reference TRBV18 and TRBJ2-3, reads NAGVMQNPRHLVRRRGQEARLRCSPMKGHSHVYWYRQLPEEGLKFMVYLQKENIIDESGMPKERFSAEFPKEGPSILRIQQVVRGDSAAYFCASSPAGTAYSSTDTQYFGPGTRLTVL.